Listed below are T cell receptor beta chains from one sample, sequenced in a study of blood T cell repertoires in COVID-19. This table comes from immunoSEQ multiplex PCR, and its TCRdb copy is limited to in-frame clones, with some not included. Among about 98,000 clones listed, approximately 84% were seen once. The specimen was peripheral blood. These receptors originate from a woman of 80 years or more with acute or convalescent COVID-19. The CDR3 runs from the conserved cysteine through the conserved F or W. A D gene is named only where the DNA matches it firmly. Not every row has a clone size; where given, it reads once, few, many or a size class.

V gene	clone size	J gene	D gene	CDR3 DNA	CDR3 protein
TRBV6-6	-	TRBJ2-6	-	TGTGCCAGCAGTCCTAACTCCATAAGCTCTGGGGCCAACGTCCTGACTTTC	CASSPNSISSGANVLTF
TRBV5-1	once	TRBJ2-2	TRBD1	TGCGCCAGCAGCGCCGGGACAGGCAACACCGGGGAGCTGTTTTTT	CASSAGTGNTGELFF
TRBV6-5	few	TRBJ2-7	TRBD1	TGTGCCAGCAGGAGGGGGCTTCACTACGAGCAGTACTTC	CASRRGLHYEQYF
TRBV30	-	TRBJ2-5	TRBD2	TGTGCCTGGAGGGGTTTCAGCGGGGGTAGAGAGACCCAGTACTTC	CAWRGFSGGRETQYF
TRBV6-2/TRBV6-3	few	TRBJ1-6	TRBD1	TGTGCCAGCAGCCGTGCCCGACAGGGGAATAATTCACCCCTCCACTTT	CASSRARQGNNSPLHF
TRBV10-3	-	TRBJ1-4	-	TGTGCCATCAGTGAGTCGAACAGGGATGAAAAACTGTTTTTT	CAISESNRDEKLFF
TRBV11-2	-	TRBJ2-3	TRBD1	TGTGCCAGCAGCTTGGGCAGGGGGCGGGATACGCAGTATTTT	CASSLGRGRDTQYF
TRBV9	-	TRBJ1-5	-	TGTGCCAGCAGCGCCGGACCGACTATCGGTCAGCCCCAGCATTTT	CASSAGPTIGQPQHF
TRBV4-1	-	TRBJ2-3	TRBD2	TGCGCCAGCAGCCAAGATCGGGCGGGGGAGTTCTCTAGCACAGATACGCAGTATTTT	CASSQDRAGEFSSTDTQYF
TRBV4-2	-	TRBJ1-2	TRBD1	TGTGCCAGCAGTTACAGGGGATGGCGAGGCTACACCTTC	CASSYRGWRGYTF
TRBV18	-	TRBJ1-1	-	TGTGCCAGCTCACCAAACGGAGGTATGAACACTGAAGCTTTCTTT	CASSPNGGMNTEAFF
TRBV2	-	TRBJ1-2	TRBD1	TGTGCCAGCAGGACAGGGGTTGCGCGTGGCTACACCTTC	CASRTGVARGYTF
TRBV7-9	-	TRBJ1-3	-	TGTGCCAGCAGCTTACAACAGGGATCTGGAAACACCATATATTTT	CASSLQQGSGNTIYF
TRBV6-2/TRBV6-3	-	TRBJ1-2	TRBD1	TGTGCCAGCAGCCGGGACAGCACCTATGGCTACACCTTC	CASSRDSTYGYTF
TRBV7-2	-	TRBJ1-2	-	TGTGCCAGCAGCCTAACAGGGTTCGACTATGGCTACACCTTC	CASSLTGFDYGYTF
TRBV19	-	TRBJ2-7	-	TGTGCCAGTAGTCCGGACTCAAGGAGCTCCTACGAGCAGTACTTC	CASSPDSRSSYEQYF
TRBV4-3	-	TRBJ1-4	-	TGCGCCAGCAGCCAAGATTGGTGGGGCAGGTACGCAACTAATGAAAAACTGTTTTTT	CASSQDWWGRYATNEKLFF
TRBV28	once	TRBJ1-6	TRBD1	TGTGCCAGCAGTAGCTACAGGGGTGAAAATTCACCCCTCCACTTT	CASSSYRGENSPLHF
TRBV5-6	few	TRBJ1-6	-	TGTGCCAGCAGCTTGGGATTGGGGCCCGTTAATTCACCCCTCCACTTT	CASSLGLGPVNSPLHF
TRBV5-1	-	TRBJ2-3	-	TGCGCCAGCAGCTTGGCCTGGGGGGAAGATACGCAGTATTTT	CASSLAWGEDTQYF
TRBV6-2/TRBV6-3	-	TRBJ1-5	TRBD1	TGTGCCAGCAGTTACCAAGCGCAGGGGGCACCTCATCAGCCCCAGCATTTT	CASSYQAQGAPHQPQHF
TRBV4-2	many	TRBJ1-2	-	TGTGCCAGCAGCTACAACACCCCCAACTATGGCTACACCTTC	CASSYNTPNYGYTF
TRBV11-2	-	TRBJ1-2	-	TGTGCCAGCAGCCAGTCTAACTATGGCTACACCTTC	CASSQSNYGYTF
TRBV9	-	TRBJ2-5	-	TGTGCCAGCAGCGTAGGGGTAGGAGGGGAACAAGAGACCCAGTACTTC	CASSVGVGGEQETQYF
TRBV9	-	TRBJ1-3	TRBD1	TGTGCCAGCAGCGCGCAGGGGGCAAATGGAAACACCATATATTTT	CASSAQGANGNTIYF
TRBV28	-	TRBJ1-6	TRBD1	TGTGCCAGCAGTTTGGGACAGGGGGGTAATTCACCCCTCCACTTT	CASSLGQGGNSPLHF
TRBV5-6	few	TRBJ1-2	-	TGTGCCAGCAGCTTGGAGACTTATGGCTACACCTTC	CASSLETYGYTF
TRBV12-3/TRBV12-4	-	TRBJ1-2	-	TGTGCCAGCAGTGCGGGGAAGAGCTATGGCTACACCTTC	CASSAGKSYGYTF
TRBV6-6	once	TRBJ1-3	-	TGTGCCAGCAGTTACGGGCCCAGCTCTGGAAACACCATATATTTT	CASSYGPSSGNTIYF
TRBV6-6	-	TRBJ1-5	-	TGTGCCAGCATGGGAGAGAGCAATCAGCCCCAGCATTTT	CASMGESNQPQHF
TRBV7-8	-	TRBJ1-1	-	TGTGCCAGCAGCTTAGGACAGGTCCGCAACACTGAAGCTTTCTTT	CASSLGQVRNTEAFF
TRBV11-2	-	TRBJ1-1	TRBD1	TGTGCCAGCAGCTTAAGGGGGCGGGGGAACACTGAAGCTTTCTTT	CASSLRGRGNTEAFF
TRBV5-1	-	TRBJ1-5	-	TGCGCCAGCAGCTTGGATTCGACAGGCGATCAGCCCCAGCATTTT	CASSLDSTGDQPQHF
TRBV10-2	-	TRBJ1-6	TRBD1	TGCGCCAGCAAACAGGGGGATGGTTCACCCCTCCACTTT	CASKQGDGSPLHF
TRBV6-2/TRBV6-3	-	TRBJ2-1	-	TGTGCCAGCAGCAACAATTCCCCCAATGAGCAGTTCTTC	CASSNNSPNEQFF
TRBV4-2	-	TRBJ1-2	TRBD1	TGTGCCAGCAGCCAAGGGGACAGGGGAGTCTATGGCTACACCTTC	CASSQGDRGVYGYTF
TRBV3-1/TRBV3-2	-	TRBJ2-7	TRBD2	TGTGCCAGCAGCCAATCCGGCGGGAGGGGCGGGCAGTACTTC	CASSQSGGRGGQYF
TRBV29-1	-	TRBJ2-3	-	TGCAGCGTTACGCCGGGAAAGAAATCCACAGATACGCAGTATTTT	CSVTPGKKSTDTQYF
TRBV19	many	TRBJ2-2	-	TGTGCCAGTAGGACGAGGATCGTAAACGGGGAGCTGTTTTTT	CASRTRIVNGELFF
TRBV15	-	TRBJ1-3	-	TGTGCCACCAGCTCCTCACTCCCCGGGTCTGGAAACACCATATATTTT	CATSSSLPGSGNTIYF
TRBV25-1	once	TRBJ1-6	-	TGTGCCAGCAGTGAAGACAGGAATAATTCACCCCTCCACTTT	CASSEDRNNSPLHF
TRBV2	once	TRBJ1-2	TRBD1	TGTGCCAGCACCTTGGACAGGGGTAACTATGGCTACACCTTC	CASTLDRGNYGYTF
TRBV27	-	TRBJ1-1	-	TGTGCCAGCAGTTTAGTTCGGGGGGATATGAACACTGAAGCTTTCTTT	CASSLVRGDMNTEAFF